The rows below give T cell receptor beta chains drawn from one sample of a study of blood T cell repertoires in COVID-19. This table comes from immunoSEQ multiplex PCR, and its TCRdb copy is limited to in-frame clones, with some not included. The sample records around 130,000 clones, more than 80% being singletons. Material for sequencing was peripheral blood. Receptors originate from a woman aged 60-75 years with acute or convalescent COVID-19. The CDR3 runs from the conserved cysteine through the conserved F or W. The order of the fields is J gene, V gene, D gene, clone size, CDR3 protein, CDR3 DNA. The D gene is left open where the match is weak. Clone size, where shown, is once, few, many, or a class for clones that have expanded.

j_gene: TRBJ2-3
v_gene: TRBV4-2
d_gene: TRBD2
abundance: NA
CDR3aa: CASSPRASGYTDTQYF
CDR3nt: TGTGCCAGCAGCCCCCGGGCTAGCGGATACACAGATACGCAGTATTTT

j_gene: TRBJ1-6
v_gene: TRBV11-2
d_gene: TRBD1
abundance: NA
CDR3aa: CASSLEGTGLGWGSPLHF
CDR3nt: TGTGCCAGCAGCTTAGAGGGGACAGGGCTAGGCTGGGGTTCACCCCTCCACTTT

j_gene: TRBJ2-7
v_gene: TRBV10-3
d_gene: TRBD2
abundance: NA
CDR3aa: CAISDSGGPNEQYF
CDR3nt: TGTGCCATCAGTGACAGCGGGGGCCCCAACGAGCAGTACTTC

j_gene: TRBJ1-1
v_gene: TRBV18
d_gene: NA
abundance: once
CDR3aa: CASSPRRDPRMNTEAFF
CDR3nt: TGTGCCAGCTCACCACGTCGGGATCCACGCATGAACACTGAAGCTTTCTTT

j_gene: TRBJ1-1
v_gene: TRBV7-2
d_gene: NA
abundance: NA
CDR3aa: CASSVTVSSTEAFF
CDR3nt: TGTGCCAGCAGTGTGACAGTATCGAGCACTGAAGCTTTCTTT

j_gene: TRBJ2-5
v_gene: TRBV2
d_gene: TRBD1
abundance: NA
CDR3aa: CASSSDRGETQYF
CDR3nt: TGTGCCAGCAGTTCCGACAGGGGGGAGACCCAGTACTTC

j_gene: TRBJ2-6
v_gene: TRBV6-5
d_gene: NA
abundance: NA
CDR3aa: CAGRDAGSGANVLTF
CDR3nt: TGTGCCGGGCGGGACGCCGGCTCTGGGGCCAACGTCCTGACTTTC

j_gene: TRBJ2-2
v_gene: TRBV9
d_gene: NA
abundance: NA
CDR3aa: CASSIREYTGELFF
CDR3nt: TGTGCCAGCAGCATCCGGGAATACACCGGGGAGCTGTTTTTT

j_gene: TRBJ2-5
v_gene: TRBV28
d_gene: NA
abundance: NA
CDR3aa: CASSSSETQYF
CDR3nt: TGTGCCAGCAGTTCTTCAGAGACCCAGTACTTC

j_gene: TRBJ1-2
v_gene: TRBV6-5
d_gene: NA
abundance: few
CDR3aa: CAITQGYGYTF
CDR3nt: TGTGCCATCACCCAGGGCTATGGCTACACCTTC

j_gene: TRBJ2-1
v_gene: TRBV7-9
d_gene: NA
abundance: NA
CDR3aa: CASSPGGFGYNEQFF
CDR3nt: TGTGCCAGCAGCCCAGGTGGGTTTGGCTACAATGAGCAGTTCTTC

j_gene: TRBJ1-6
v_gene: TRBV19
d_gene: TRBD1
abundance: NA
CDR3aa: CATKTGGIMNSPLHF
CDR3nt: TGTGCCACCAAGACAGGGGGGATTATGAATTCACCCCTCCACTTT

j_gene: TRBJ2-7
v_gene: TRBV10-3
d_gene: NA
abundance: NA
CDR3aa: CAITMGLSYEQYF
CDR3nt: TGTGCCATCACAATGGGACTGAGCTACGAGCAGTACTTC

j_gene: TRBJ1-3
v_gene: TRBV2
d_gene: NA
abundance: NA
CDR3aa: CASSRIPGSSGNTIYF
CDR3nt: TGTGCCAGCAGTAGGATTCCGGGGAGCTCTGGAAACACCATATATTTT

j_gene: TRBJ1-5
v_gene: TRBV11-2
d_gene: NA
abundance: NA
CDR3aa: CASSLGTNQPQHF
CDR3nt: TGTGCCAGCAGCTTGGGGACTAACCAGCCCCAGCATTTT

j_gene: TRBJ1-1
v_gene: TRBV12-3/TRBV12-4
d_gene: NA
abundance: NA
CDR3aa: CASTSLRNTEAFF
CDR3nt: TGTGCCAGCACGAGCCTGAGGAACACTGAAGCTTTCTTT

j_gene: TRBJ1-6
v_gene: TRBV27
d_gene: NA
abundance: NA
CDR3aa: CATQRIGAQTPLHF
CDR3nt: TGTGCCACCCAACGTATTGGGGCACAGACACCCCTCCACTTT

j_gene: TRBJ1-5
v_gene: TRBV19
d_gene: NA
abundance: NA
CDR3aa: CASSDPGSNQPQHF
CDR3nt: TGTGCCAGTAGTGACCCAGGTAGCAATCAGCCCCAGCATTTT

j_gene: TRBJ1-3
v_gene: TRBV14
d_gene: NA
abundance: NA
CDR3aa: CASSHGGSGNTIYF
CDR3nt: TGTGCCAGCAGCCACGGGGGGTCTGGAAACACCATATATTTT

j_gene: TRBJ1-6
v_gene: TRBV11-2
d_gene: TRBD1
abundance: NA
CDR3aa: CASSLRDSGTSPLHF
CDR3nt: TGTGCCAGCAGCTTAAGGGACAGTGGTACCTCACCCCTCCACTTT

j_gene: TRBJ2-5
v_gene: TRBV3-1/TRBV3-2
d_gene: TRBD2
abundance: few
CDR3aa: CASSQAWASGAIQETQYF
CDR3nt: TGTGCCAGCAGCCAAGCCTGGGCTAGCGGGGCCATTCAAGAGACCCAGTACTTC

j_gene: TRBJ2-5
v_gene: TRBV25-1
d_gene: NA
abundance: NA
CDR3aa: CASSEAGGKTQYF
CDR3nt: TGTGCCAGCAGTGAAGCTGGGGGGAAGACCCAGTACTTC

j_gene: TRBJ1-1
v_gene: TRBV18
d_gene: TRBD1
abundance: NA
CDR3aa: CASSPPGQHTEAFF
CDR3nt: TGTGCCAGCTCACCCCCGGGACAGCACACTGAAGCTTTCTTT

j_gene: TRBJ1-1
v_gene: TRBV4-2
d_gene: NA
abundance: NA
CDR3aa: CASSQLGLSTEAFF
CDR3nt: TGTGCCAGCAGCCAGCTAGGACTTTCCACTGAAGCTTTCTTT

j_gene: TRBJ1-2
v_gene: TRBV2
d_gene: TRBD1
abundance: NA
CDR3aa: CASSWDSDGYTF
CDR3nt: TGTGCCAGCAGTTGGGACAGTGATGGCTACACCTTC

j_gene: TRBJ2-2
v_gene: TRBV18
d_gene: NA
abundance: NA
CDR3aa: CASSPREYRHTGELFF
CDR3nt: TGTGCCAGCTCACCGAGAGAATACAGACACACCGGGGAGCTGTTTTTT

j_gene: TRBJ1-1
v_gene: TRBV6-5
d_gene: NA
abundance: NA
CDR3aa: CASMGGGTEAFF
CDR3nt: TGTGCCAGCATGGGGGGAGGCACTGAAGCTTTCTTT

j_gene: TRBJ1-2
v_gene: TRBV7-8
d_gene: TRBD1
abundance: NA
CDR3aa: CASSQQGRANYGYTF
CDR3nt: TGTGCCAGCAGCCAACAGGGGCGAGCTAACTATGGCTACACCTTC

j_gene: TRBJ1-3
v_gene: TRBV7-6
d_gene: NA
abundance: NA
CDR3aa: CASSHGDYSGNTIYF
CDR3nt: TGTGCCAGCTCCCACGGGGACTACTCTGGAAACACCATATATTTT

j_gene: TRBJ2-2
v_gene: TRBV10-3
d_gene: TRBD2
abundance: NA
CDR3aa: CAISDPLAGATGELFF
CDR3nt: TGTGCCATCAGTGACCCACTAGCGGGGGCCACCGGGGAGCTGTTTTTT

j_gene: TRBJ1-2
v_gene: TRBV14
d_gene: NA
abundance: NA
CDR3aa: CASSPVAGANYGYTF
CDR3nt: TGTGCCAGCAGCCCGGTAGCGGGGGCCAACTATGGCTACACCTTC

j_gene: TRBJ1-4
v_gene: TRBV5-1
d_gene: NA
abundance: NA
CDR3aa: CASSFQGQGEKLFF
CDR3nt: TGCGCCAGCAGCTTTCAGGGGCAGGGTGAAAAACTGTTTTTT

j_gene: TRBJ2-3
v_gene: TRBV18
d_gene: NA
abundance: NA
CDR3aa: CASSLAGTDTQYF
CDR3nt: TGTGCCAGCTCACTAGCAGGCACAGATACGCAGTATTTT

j_gene: TRBJ2-1
v_gene: TRBV3-1/TRBV3-2
d_gene: TRBD2
abundance: NA
CDR3aa: CASSQGASGHYNEQFF
CDR3nt: TGTGCCAGCAGCCAAGGGGCTAGCGGGCACTACAATGAGCAGTTCTTC

j_gene: TRBJ1-5
v_gene: TRBV5-6
d_gene: NA
abundance: NA
CDR3aa: CASSLVQGGQPQHF
CDR3nt: TGTGCCAGCAGTCTGGTACAGGGTGGTCAGCCCCAGCATTTT

j_gene: TRBJ1-5
v_gene: TRBV27
d_gene: NA
abundance: NA
CDR3aa: CASSLSPGKPQHF
CDR3nt: TGTGCCAGCAGTTTAAGCCCAGGGAAACCCCAGCATTTT

j_gene: TRBJ2-7
v_gene: TRBV28
d_gene: TRBD1
abundance: NA
CDR3aa: CASRLDRGLYEQYF
CDR3nt: TGTGCCAGCAGATTAGACAGGGGTCTCTACGAGCAGTACTTC

j_gene: TRBJ2-1
v_gene: TRBV19
d_gene: NA
abundance: NA
CDR3aa: CASREQPNEQFF
CDR3nt: TGTGCAAGCCGGGAGCAGCCCAATGAGCAGTTCTTC

j_gene: TRBJ2-2
v_gene: TRBV7-3
d_gene: NA
abundance: NA
CDR3aa: CASSLSGELFF
CDR3nt: TGTGCCAGCAGTCTAAGCGGGGAGCTGTTTTTT

j_gene: TRBJ1-1
v_gene: TRBV3-1/TRBV3-2
d_gene: NA
abundance: NA
CDR3aa: CASSHGRGGADTEAFF
CDR3nt: TGTGCCAGCAGCCATGGACGGGGAGGGGCGGACACTGAAGCTTTCTTT

j_gene: TRBJ2-1
v_gene: TRBV19
d_gene: NA
abundance: NA
CDR3aa: CASTRVSYNEQFF
CDR3nt: TGTGCCAGCACTAGAGTGTCCTACAATGAGCAGTTCTTC

j_gene: TRBJ1-5
v_gene: TRBV7-8
d_gene: TRBD1
abundance: NA
CDR3aa: CASSSALQQGLGQPQHF
CDR3nt: TGTGCCAGCAGCTCAGCACTACAACAGGGGTTGGGTCAGCCCCAGCATTTT

j_gene: TRBJ2-3
v_gene: TRBV2
d_gene: NA
abundance: NA
CDR3aa: CASGRGSSTDTQYF
CDR3nt: TGTGCCAGCGGTCGGGGGAGTAGCACAGATACGCAGTATTTT

j_gene: TRBJ1-6
v_gene: TRBV6-5
d_gene: NA
abundance: NA
CDR3aa: CASRQTIFNSPLHF
CDR3nt: TGTGCCAGCAGGCAGACAATTTTTAATTCACCCCTCCACTTT

j_gene: TRBJ1-2
v_gene: TRBV5-1
d_gene: TRBD1
abundance: once
CDR3aa: CASRTGGADYGYTF
CDR3nt: TGCGCCAGCCGGACAGGGGGCGCCGACTATGGCTACACCTTC

j_gene: TRBJ1-1
v_gene: TRBV20-1
d_gene: TRBD1
abundance: few
CDR3aa: CSASRGGEAFF
CDR3nt: TGCAGTGCTAGTAGAGGGGGCGAAGCTTTCTTT

j_gene: TRBJ1-4
v_gene: TRBV2
d_gene: TRBD1
abundance: few
CDR3aa: CASRRDRGRGDEKLFF
CDR3nt: TGTGCCAGCAGACGGGACAGGGGGCGAGGAGATGAAAAACTGTTTTTT

j_gene: TRBJ2-1
v_gene: TRBV5-6
d_gene: NA
abundance: NA
CDR3aa: CASSGDKSSYNEQFF
CDR3nt: TGTGCCAGCAGCGGGGACAAATCCTCCTACAATGAGCAGTTCTTC

j_gene: TRBJ1-2
v_gene: TRBV12-3/TRBV12-4
d_gene: NA
abundance: NA
CDR3aa: CASSIKSGASYTF
CDR3nt: TGTGCCAGCAGCATTAAATCAGGGGCGAGCTACACCTTC

j_gene: TRBJ2-2
v_gene: TRBV19
d_gene: TRBD1
abundance: NA
CDR3aa: CASSMFGTGNTGELFF
CDR3nt: TGTGCCAGTAGTATGTTTGGGACAGGGAACACCGGGGAGCTGTTTTTT

j_gene: TRBJ1-6
v_gene: TRBV7-2
d_gene: NA
abundance: once
CDR3aa: CASSVRQANSNSPLHF
CDR3nt: TGTGCCAGCAGCGTCAGGCAAGCTAACTCAAATTCACCCCTCCACTTT